These 31 T cell receptor beta chains were all obtained from the same sample, sequenced in a study of cytomegalovirus exposure and HLA in healthy donors. The PCR employed 60 Vbeta primers together with 13 Jbeta primers. Sequencing was performed with immunoSEQ multiplex PCR; in TCRdb, only in-frame clones are kept and a portion is missing. This sample yields 50,000 to 80,000 clones, of which around 74% are seen a single time; roughly 5% belongs to the top ten. The sequenced sample was PBMCs. These receptors originate from a male donor in good health and CMV-seropositive.

V and J are TRBV4-1 and TRBJ1-6; tentative D call: TRBD1 (5 bases). The germline V gene encodes CDR1 MGHRA and CDR2 YSYEKL. The CDR3 is 17 amino acids. Trimming took 0 bases from V and 1 from J, leaving 10 bases between them. As DNA, the CDR3 is TGCGCCAGCAGCCAAGAACGGGGGAGGTCCTATAATTCACCCCTCCACTTT. This gives the protein CASSQERGRSYNSPLHF.

The CDR3 is CASSLAGNTIYF. CDR3 nucleotides: TGTGCCAGCAGCCTGGCGGGGAACACCATATATTTT. J is TRBJ1-3 and V is TRBV7-2; D is unresolved. Germline V gene data show CDR1 as SGHTA and CDR2 as FQGNSA. Trimming removed 5 bases from V and 7 bases from J, with 9 bases in between. CDR3 length: 12 amino acids.

This clone was counted only a few times. The chain recombines TRBV6-5 with TRBJ1-1; D is unresolved. The CDR3 covers 13 residues. From germline, CDR1 is MNHEY and CDR2 SVGAGI. Trimming shortened V by 5 bases and J by 7 bases, and 14 bases separated the two germline ends. CDR3 loop: CASSNGDGREAFF. The CDR3 DNA sequence: TGTGCCAGCAGTAATGGAGATGGCCGTGAAGCTTTCTTT.

This clone was detected a few times. The V call is TRBV5-8, the J call TRBJ1-5; D gene unclear. Germline V gives CDR1 SGHTS, CDR2 YDEGEE. The CDR3 is made up of 11 amino acids. Trimming removed 2 bases from V and 9 bases from J, with 6 bases in between. CDR3 residues: CASSFLGPQHF. Written as DNA, the CDR3 is TGTGCCAGCAGCTTTCTCGGGCCCCAGCATTTT.

The V gene is TRBV7-6, the J gene TRBJ2-1; 8 bases fit TRBD2. The CDR3 length is 16 residues. CDR1 SGHVS and CDR2 FNYEAQ come from the germline V gene. With V trimmed by 1 base and J by 4 bases, 6 bases remained unmatched. CDR3 in DNA: TGTGCCAGCAGCTTAGACGGGGGGGCCGCTTACAATGAGCAGTTCTTC. Protein product: CASSLDGGAAYNEQFF.

The chain is built from TRBV4-2 and TRBJ2-2; 8 bases line up with TRBD1. V gave up 0 bases and J gave up 5 bases; unmatched junction bases: 14. The V gene's germline CDR1 is LGHNA and CDR2 YNFKEQ. The CDR3 is made up of 19 amino acids. CDR3 nucleotide sequence: TGTGCCAGCAGCCAAGATGGACCCAGGGGGCGAATAAGTACCGGGGAGCTGTTTTTT. It encodes CASSQDGPRGRISTGELFF.

CDR3 region: CASSRRQGANYGYTF. The CDR3 DNA sequence: TGTGCCAGCAGTCGCCGACAGGGGGCGAACTATGGCTACACCTTC. The chain is built from TRBV6-5 and TRBJ1-2; 10 bases map to TRBD1. CDR1 is MNHEY and CDR2 is SVGAGI in the germline V gene. Trimming took 5 bases from V and 2 from J; bases not matched to a gene: 5. This CDR3 spans 15 amino acids.

The CDR3, as DNA: TGCAGCGTTGACGCGGATTACGAGCAGTACTTC. As protein: CSVDADYEQYF. V and J are TRBV29-1 and TRBJ2-7; D not certain. Trimming pared 3 bases from V and 4 bases from J, leaving 7 bases between. This CDR3 spans 11 amino acids. Germline lookup yields CDR1 SQVTM and CDR2 ANQGSEA.

This clone was detected once. The genes are TRBV28 and TRBJ2-3, with D tentatively TRBD2 (6 bases). Germline CDR1 and CDR2: MDHEN and SYDVKM. V was cut by 5 bases and J by 3 bases, with 12 bases left in between. The CDR3 covers 14 residues. The CDR3 is CASSRGDGTDTQYF. The CDR3 nucleotides read TGTGCCAGCAGTCGCGGGGATGGTACAGATACGCAGTATTTT.

This clone appeared a single time. The chain has TRBV28 and TRBJ1-2, with TRBD1 matching over 7 bases. There are 12 residues in the CDR3. Germline V lookup: CDR1 MDHEN, CDR2 SYDVKM. The junction had 7 bases not matched to a gene; V was cut back by 7 bases and J by 8 bases. The CDR3 DNA is TGTGCCAGCAATCAAGGGGGCCAGGGCTACACCTTC. It specifies CASNQGGQGYTF.

The rearrangement links TRBV7-6 to TRBJ2-7; 7 bases match TRBD1. Per germline, CDR1 SGHVS and CDR2 FNYEAQ. With 4 bases clipped from V and 6 bases from J, the junction kept 18 bases outside the gene matches. This CDR3 contains 17 residues. CDR3 coding DNA: TGTGCCAGCAGCTCCCCCGGTATGAAGGGGGCGAAAGGCGAGCAGTACTTC. It encodes CASSSPGMKGAKGEQYF.

The gene calls are TRBV7-9 and TRBJ2-5; TRBD1 is a possible D gene (5 bases). The J call is uncertain, as TRBJ2-7 better fits the DNA end. Germline assignment: CDR1 SEHNR and CDR2 FQNEAQ (reference sequence). The CDR3 has 14 amino acids. CDR3 sequence reads: CASSPQRQIYEQYF. The CDR3 DNA sequence: TGTGCCAGCAGCCCCCAGCGACAGATCTACGAGCAGTACTTC.

This chain links TRBV5-6 with TRBJ2-5, with D uncertain. Judging by the DNA end, TRBJ2-7 fits better; the J call may be wrong. Germline CDR1 and CDR2: SGHDT and YYEEEE. The CDR3 length is 13 residues. The CDR3 here is CASSSTDPYEQYF. CDR3 DNA: TGTGCCAGCAGCTCTACAGACCCCTACGAGCAGTACTTC.

The V gene is TRBV7-2, the J gene TRBJ1-5, with 7 bases fitting TRBD1. Trimming removed 5 bases from V and 7 bases from J; junction bases left unmatched: 11. CDR1 is SGHTA, CDR2 FQGNSA, per germline. The CDR3 totals 15 residues. This CDR3 reads CASSLRDRIRQPQHF. For the CDR3, the DNA is TGTGCCAGCAGCCTCCGGGACAGAATAAGACAGCCCCAGCATTTT.

This clone was detected only a few times. J is TRBJ1-4 and V is TRBV4-3, with TRBD1 matching 7 bases. The CDR3 totals 15 residues. Germline loops: CDR1 LGHNA, CDR2 YSLEER. Unmatched junction bases numbered 5, after V lost 3 bases and J lost 4 bases. CDR3 sequence: CASSQHRGDNEKLFF. The CDR3 coding sequence is TGCGCCAGCAGCCAGCACAGGGGCGATAATGAAAAACTGTTTTTT.

Of note for this clone: Relative to the germline gene, one junction end is altered; a read error may explain this. The rearrangement links TRBV7-7 to TRBJ2-2; 13 nucleotides line up with TRBD2. Germline CDR1 and CDR2: SSHAT and FNYEAQ (reference sequence). The CDR3 is made up of 17 amino acids. The CDR3 DNA reads TGTGCTAGCAGCTCGGCTACTAGCGGGGGGGCAGGCGGGGAGCTGTTTTTT. This codes for CASSSATSGGAGGELFF.

This chain connects TRBV5-1 to TRBJ2-2; TRBD2 matches 7 bases. With 7 bases clipped from V and 4 bases from J, the junction kept 10 bases outside the gene matches. This CDR3 is 15 amino acids long. Per the germline V gene, CDR1 is SGHRS and CDR2 is YFSETQ. In DNA, the CDR3 is TGCGCCAGCCGGGGGGACTCTTGGTTCACCGGGGAGCTGTTTTTT. Residues: CASRGDSWFTGELFF.

This clone has a handful of counts. The chain has TRBV19 and TRBJ2-7, with unresolved D. V was pared by 7 bases and J by 2 bases, with 12 bases between. The CDR3 contains 13 residues. CDR1 LNHDA and CDR2 SQIVND come from the germline V gene (reference sequence). The CDR3, as DNA: TGTGCCAGTACCCCGGTTAGAGCCTACGAGCAGTACTTC. As protein: CASTPVRAYEQYF.

This clone was seen only once. The CDR3 loop is CASSIVAGNSNQPQHF. CDR3 DNA sequence: TGTGCCAGTAGTATAGTTGCAGGGAATAGCAATCAGCCCCAGCATTTT. V usage is TRBV19 and J usage is TRBJ1-5; D perhaps matches TRBD1 (5 bases). V lost 1 base and J lost 0, with 10 bases in between. Germline V gives CDR1 LNHDA, CDR2 SQIVND (reference sequence). The CDR3 spans 16 residues.

The V call is TRBV6-1, the J call TRBJ2-3, with 8 bases identical to TRBD2. Germline V gene sequence: CDR1 MNHNS, CDR2 SASEGT. The V gene end was trimmed by 1 base and the J gene end by 1 base; junction bases not matched to a gene: 1. The CDR3 has 15 residues. Written as DNA, the CDR3 is TGTGCCAGCAGTGAAGAAGCGGGGGGCACAGATACGCAGTATTTT. The encoded protein is CASSEEAGGTDTQYF.

This clone appeared a few times. The chain combines TRBV5-6 with TRBJ1-4; TRBD1 is a possible D gene (6 bases). The CDR3 length is 13 residues. The germline gives CDR1 SGHDT, CDR2 YYEEEE. V dropped 4 bases and J dropped 6 bases, with 10 bases sitting between them. The CDR3 sequence: CASSRRGDEKLFF. DNA of the CDR3: TGTGCCAGCAGCCGCAGGGGAGATGAAAAACTGTTTTTT.

The chain couples TRBV5-1 to TRBJ2-2; D possibly corresponds to TRBD2 (6 bases). The CDR3 is 15 residues long. Germline values: CDR1 SGHRS, CDR2 YFSETQ. Trimming shortened V by 3 bases and J by 4 bases, and 13 bases separated the two germline ends. The CDR3 is CASSSGGRVTGELFF. DNA of the CDR3: TGCGCCAGCAGCTCCGGGGGTAGGGTCACCGGGGAGCTGTTTTTT.

The chain recombines TRBV5-1 with TRBJ2-3; D is undetermined. The CDR3 covers 13 residues. V was clipped by 4 bases and J by 0 bases, with 6 bases between them. Germline CDR1 and CDR2: SGHRS and YFSETQ. The CDR3 sequence: CASSLTSTDTQYF. In nucleotides, the CDR3 is TGCGCCAGCAGCCTTACTAGCACAGATACGCAGTATTTT.

This chain joins TRBV28 and TRBJ2-7; 7 bases align to TRBD2. From germline, CDR1 is MDHEN and CDR2 SYDVKM. V lost 4 bases to trimming and J lost 1 base; unmatched junction nucleotides: 7. CDR3 length equals 15 residues. The CDR3 DNA reads TGTGCCAGCAGTTCATGGGCTAGCGGTTCCTACGAGCAGTACTTC. This codes for CASSSWASGSYEQYF.

This chain joins TRBV7-9 and TRBJ2-1, with 10 bases that match TRBD2. The J segment lost 4 bases and the V segment lost 3 bases, leaving 3 bases of the junction unmatched. CDR3 length: 15 amino acids. Germline lookup yields CDR1 SEHNR and CDR2 FQNEAQ (reference sequence). The CDR3 nucleotides read TGTGCCAGCAGCTTTAGCGGGGGGTTTTACAATGAGCAGTTCTTC. Its translation: CASSFSGGFYNEQFF.

The chain combines TRBV27 with TRBJ1-2; a possible D gene is TRBD1 (6 bases). CDR1 and CDR2 from the germline V gene are MNHEY and SMNVEV (reference sequence). This CDR3 has 13 amino acids. V dropped 3 bases and J dropped 5 bases, with 10 bases sitting between them. This CDR3 reads CASSFQGTYGYTF. The CDR3 DNA reads as TGTGCCAGCAGTTTCCAGGGGACATATGGCTACACCTTC.

The chain is built from TRBV14 and TRBJ1-1, with D unclear. CDR3 size: 14 residues. V was clipped by 4 bases and J by 0 bases, with 9 bases between them. Germline V gene sequence: CDR1 SGHDN, CDR2 FVKESK. CDR3: CASSLAGMNTEAFF. CDR3 bases: TGTGCCAGCAGCCTCGCGGGAATGAACACTGAAGCTTTCTTT.

V gene TRBV2 combines with J gene TRBJ1-5; possibly TRBD1 for D (6 bases). This CDR3 contains 13 residues. Germline CDR1 reads SNHLY; CDR2 reads FYNNEI. The V end was cut by 7 bases, the J end by 5 bases, with 12 bases between. CDR3: CASKGSGDQPQHF. CDR3 nucleotides: TGTGCCAGCAAAGGTTCAGGGGATCAGCCCCAGCATTTT.

A word on this clone: Compared with germline, one end of the junction differs, possibly owing to a read error. This chain joins TRBV7-3 and TRBJ2-1, with 15 bases lining up with TRBD2. The CDR3 length is 16 residues. CDR1 is SGHTA, CDR2 FQGTGA, per germline. The CDR3 sequence is CAGSLGTSGGHNEQFF. CDR3 DNA: TGTGCCGGCAGCCTAGGGACTAGCGGGGGGCACAATGAGCAGTTCTTC.

The chain uses TRBV19 and TRBJ1-1; 9 nucleotides align to TRBD1. CDR1 is LNHDA, CDR2 SQIVND, per germline (reference sequence). The J segment lost 4 bases and the V segment lost 6 bases, leaving 6 bases of the junction unmatched. The CDR3 has 14 amino acids. The CDR3 sequence is CASRDRGWLTEAFF. The CDR3, as DNA: TGTGCCAGTAGAGACAGGGGGTGGCTCACTGAAGCTTTCTTT.

J is TRBJ2-4 and V is TRBV14; D might be TRBD2 (6 bases). Trimming pared 5 bases from V and 7 bases from J, leaving 18 bases between. The CDR3 spans 15 residues. Germline V gives CDR1 SGHDN, CDR2 FVKESK. CDR3 DNA: TGTGCCAGCAGCTTGGGGACGGGGGAGACGAACATTCAGTACTTC. Its protein is CASSLGTGETNIQYF.